A selection of T cell receptor beta chains follows, all from one sample in a study of control samples from healthy donors and cancer patients. Profiling relied on immunoSEQ multiplex PCR, and the TCRdb table lists in-frame clones only, not all of them. The data hold roughly 200,000 clones, with 90% to 95% observed a single time. Sequenced material: blood. The receptors come from a man aged 18 to 30 in good health. Each CDR3 is given without its conserved first and last residue.

len: 14; v_gene: TRBV14; j_gene: TRBJ2-3; CDR3aa: ASSQGYDMSTDTQY
len: 12; v_gene: TRBV10-1; j_gene: TRBJ2-3; CDR3aa: ASSEGLGGDTQY
len: 13; v_gene: TRBV5-1; j_gene: TRBJ1-5; CDR3aa: ASSLAPVVDQPQH
len: 12; v_gene: TRBV9; j_gene: TRBJ2-2; CDR3aa: ASSVGGGAGELF
len: 11; v_gene: TRBV6-5; j_gene: TRBJ1-5; CDR3aa: ASRWGQPQPQH
len: 12; v_gene: TRBV6-5; j_gene: TRBJ1-6; CDR3aa: ASSKGQGNSPLH
len: 12; v_gene: TRBV20-1; j_gene: TRBJ1-3; CDR3aa: SASAANSGNTIY
len: 17; v_gene: TRBV3-1/TRBV3-2; j_gene: TRBJ2-1; CDR3aa: ASSNLAGGLLMYDNEQF
len: 12; v_gene: TRBV5-4; j_gene: TRBJ2-2; CDR3aa: ASSYGQNTGELF
len: 14; v_gene: TRBV4-1; j_gene: TRBJ2-3; CDR3aa: ASSQVAGGSTDTQY
len: 12; v_gene: TRBV7-2; j_gene: TRBJ1-1; CDR3aa: ASSLLSGNTEAF
len: 11; v_gene: TRBV25-1; j_gene: TRBJ1-2; CDR3aa: ASTQGGYYGYT
len: 14; v_gene: TRBV19; j_gene: TRBJ2-3; CDR3aa: ASSIQAGAITDTQY
len: 13; v_gene: TRBV30; j_gene: TRBJ1-1; CDR3aa: AWSVMSGGNTEAF
len: 14; v_gene: TRBV5-4; j_gene: TRBJ2-3; CDR3aa: ASSLRRFEFTDTQY
len: 13; v_gene: TRBV2; j_gene: TRBJ1-2; CDR3aa: ASSQRPTGGDGYT
len: 11; v_gene: TRBV20-1; j_gene: TRBJ2-7; CDR3aa: SASGGLTYEQY
len: 14; v_gene: TRBV2; j_gene: TRBJ2-1; CDR3aa: ASRPPVAGVYNEQF
len: 13; v_gene: TRBV9; j_gene: TRBJ2-1; CDR3aa: ASSVVGGPYNEQF
len: 16; v_gene: TRBV19; j_gene: TRBJ2-1; CDR3aa: ASSIVLGGTGRHNEQF
len: 16; v_gene: TRBV2; j_gene: TRBJ2-2; CDR3aa: ASSESHPYSSNTGELF
len: 14; v_gene: TRBV21-1; j_gene: TRBJ1-4; CDR3aa: ASSRHPGTGVEKLF
len: 12; v_gene: TRBV30; j_gene: TRBJ2-2; CDR3aa: AWKKTGGTGELF
len: 15; v_gene: TRBV7-9; j_gene: TRBJ2-3; CDR3aa: ASSSGKGAPSTDTQY